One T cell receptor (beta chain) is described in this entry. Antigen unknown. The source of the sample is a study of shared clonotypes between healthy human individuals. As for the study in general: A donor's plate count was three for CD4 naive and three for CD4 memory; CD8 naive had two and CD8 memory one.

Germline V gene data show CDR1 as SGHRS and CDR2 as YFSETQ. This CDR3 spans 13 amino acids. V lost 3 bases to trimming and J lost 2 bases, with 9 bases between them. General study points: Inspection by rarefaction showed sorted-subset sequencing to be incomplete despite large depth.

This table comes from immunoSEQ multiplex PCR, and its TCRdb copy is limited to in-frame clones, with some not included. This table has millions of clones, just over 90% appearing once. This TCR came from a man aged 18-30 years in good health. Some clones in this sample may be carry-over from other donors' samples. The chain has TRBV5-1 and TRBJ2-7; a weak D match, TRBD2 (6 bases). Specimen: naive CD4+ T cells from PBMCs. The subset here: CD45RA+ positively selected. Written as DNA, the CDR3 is TGCGCCAGCAGCTCAACTAGCACCTACGAGCAGTACTTC. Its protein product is CASSSTSTYEQYF.